Sequencing of this T cell receptor (beta chain) was carried out in a study of identical twins. General study findings and limits: The models systematically underestimated how much out-of-frame TCR alpha was shared in monozygotic twins. High-abundance cord blood beta clonotypes had fewer insertions; memory repertoires showed none.

This clonotype showed up just a few times. Its antigen is unidentified. Template switching, a step in the protocol, added a universal primer site, and cDNA carried unique molecular identifiers. TCRdb passed the 5' RACE reads through MiXCR, listing each CDR3 protein once. Found here are hundreds of thousands of distinct CDR3 sequences, about 12% of them singletons; the top ten hold around 1.5%. Between the trimmed V and J ends, which lost 3 bases and 1 base, there was a span of 7 bases. CDR1 is SEHNR, CDR2 FQNEAQ, per germline (reference sequence). This CDR3 comprises 15 residues. This same sample was also taken into another study, of yellow fever vaccine responses in identical twins. That publication notes: Twins' vaccine T cell responses reportedly seemed partly convergent and partly personalized.

The receptor was isolated from a woman aged 18 to 35 in good health. Sequenced input: PBMCs. The chain joins TRBV7-9 to TRBJ2-6; D remains ambiguous. This CDR3 is CASSFRQSGANVLTF. CDR3 coding DNA: TGTGCCAGCAGCTTTAGACAATCTGGGGCCAACGTCCTGACTTTC.